This entry lists 7 T cell receptor beta chains sequenced from one sample in a study of T cell repertoires in cytomegalovirus infection. The antigens for these receptors are not known. TCRdb fed the reads into MiXCR, producing one record per CDR3 protein. This table holds about 700,000 distinct CDR3 sequences, approximately 33% found once. Sequencing was performed on cultured PBMCs, taken from culture after CMV antigen stimulation. The receptors here all came from a human donor in good health (CMV status not recorded). Some clones in this sample may be carry-over from other donors' samples.

The V and J genes are TRBV28 and TRBJ2-2, with 8 bases lining up with TRBD2. The J segment lost 4 bases and the V segment lost 8 bases, leaving 12 bases of the junction unmatched. The CDR3 is 16 residues long. Germline assignment: CDR1 MDHEN and CDR2 SYDVKM. The CDR3 coding sequence is TGTGCCAGCGCGAAGGCGGGGGGACGAGGCACCGGGGAGCTGTTTTTT. Its translation is CASAKAGGRGTGELFF.

This clonotype was counted once. The chain couples TRBV9 to TRBJ1-5; possible D gene TRBD1, 5 bases. With 0 bases removed from V and 6 bases from J, the gap between germline ends came to 10 bases. The CDR3 is 14 amino acids. CDR1 is SGDLS and CDR2 is YYNGEE in the germline V gene. The CDR3 bases are TGTGCCAGCAGCGTAGGGGGGTCCCCTCAGCCCCAGCATTTT. It codes for CASSVGGSPQPQHF.

V and J are TRBV5-1 and TRBJ2-5, with D perhaps matching TRBD2 (5 bases). This CDR3 is built from 13 residues. V dropped 6 bases and J dropped 7 bases, with 16 bases sitting between them. Germline V gene sequence: CDR1 SGHRS, CDR2 YFSETQ. The CDR3 DNA follows: TGCGCCAGCACCTCCGAGGCCGAGGGGACCCAGTACTTC. Protein: CASTSEAEGTQYF.

This clonotype was counted between two and nine times. The DNA of the CDR3 is TGTGCCACCAGTGATTCAACGGACTACCTTACAGATACGCAGTATTTT. Its protein product is CATSDSTDYLTDTQYF. The chain has TRBV24-1 and TRBJ2-3; D is perhaps TRBD2 (6 bases). The V gene lost 2 bases and the J gene lost 3 bases, with 14 bases spanning the gap. CDR1 is KGHDR and CDR2 is SFDVKD in the germline V gene. The CDR3 totals 16 residues.

This clonotype has more than one count but fewer than ten. The chain links TRBV29-1 to TRBJ1-4; the D is unclear. CDR1 is SQVTM, CDR2 ANQGSEA, per germline. V gave up 4 bases and J gave up 6 bases, with 9 bases separating them. There are 12 residues in the CDR3. The DNA of the CDR3 is TGCAGCGTTGCCAGCGGGGATGAAAAACTGTTTTTT. Translation gives CSVASGDEKLFF.

This clonotype showed up many times. The genes are TRBV7-2 and TRBJ1-4, with a possible D match to TRBD1 (6 bases). Germline assignment: CDR1 SGHTA and CDR2 FQGNSA. This CDR3 spans 18 amino acids. V shed 1 base and J shed 0 bases, with 15 bases lying between them. CDR3 sequence: CASSLGVTGFATNEKLFF. For the CDR3, the DNA is TGTGCCAGCAGCTTAGGAGTGACAGGCTTCGCAACTAATGAAAAACTGTTTTTT. Based on the CDR3 plus reference TRBV7-2 and TRBJ1-4, the full variable domain is GAGVSQSPSNKVTEKGKDVELRCDPISGHTALYWYRQSLGQGLEFLIYFQGNSAPDKSGLPSDRFSAERTGGSVSTLTIQRTQQEDSAVYLCASSLGVTGFATNEKLFFGSGTQLSVL.

The chain uses TRBV7-8 and TRBJ1-5; D may be TRBD1 (6 bases). The CDR3 contains 17 residues. Trimming took 4 bases from V and 2 from J, leaving 18 bases between them. Germline V gene data show CDR1 as SGHVS and CDR2 as FQNEAQ. CDR3 protein: CASSSRRRGLGNQPQHF. CDR3 sequence (DNA): TGTGCCAGCAGCTCACGTCGCAGGGGATTGGGCAATCAGCCCCAGCATTTT.